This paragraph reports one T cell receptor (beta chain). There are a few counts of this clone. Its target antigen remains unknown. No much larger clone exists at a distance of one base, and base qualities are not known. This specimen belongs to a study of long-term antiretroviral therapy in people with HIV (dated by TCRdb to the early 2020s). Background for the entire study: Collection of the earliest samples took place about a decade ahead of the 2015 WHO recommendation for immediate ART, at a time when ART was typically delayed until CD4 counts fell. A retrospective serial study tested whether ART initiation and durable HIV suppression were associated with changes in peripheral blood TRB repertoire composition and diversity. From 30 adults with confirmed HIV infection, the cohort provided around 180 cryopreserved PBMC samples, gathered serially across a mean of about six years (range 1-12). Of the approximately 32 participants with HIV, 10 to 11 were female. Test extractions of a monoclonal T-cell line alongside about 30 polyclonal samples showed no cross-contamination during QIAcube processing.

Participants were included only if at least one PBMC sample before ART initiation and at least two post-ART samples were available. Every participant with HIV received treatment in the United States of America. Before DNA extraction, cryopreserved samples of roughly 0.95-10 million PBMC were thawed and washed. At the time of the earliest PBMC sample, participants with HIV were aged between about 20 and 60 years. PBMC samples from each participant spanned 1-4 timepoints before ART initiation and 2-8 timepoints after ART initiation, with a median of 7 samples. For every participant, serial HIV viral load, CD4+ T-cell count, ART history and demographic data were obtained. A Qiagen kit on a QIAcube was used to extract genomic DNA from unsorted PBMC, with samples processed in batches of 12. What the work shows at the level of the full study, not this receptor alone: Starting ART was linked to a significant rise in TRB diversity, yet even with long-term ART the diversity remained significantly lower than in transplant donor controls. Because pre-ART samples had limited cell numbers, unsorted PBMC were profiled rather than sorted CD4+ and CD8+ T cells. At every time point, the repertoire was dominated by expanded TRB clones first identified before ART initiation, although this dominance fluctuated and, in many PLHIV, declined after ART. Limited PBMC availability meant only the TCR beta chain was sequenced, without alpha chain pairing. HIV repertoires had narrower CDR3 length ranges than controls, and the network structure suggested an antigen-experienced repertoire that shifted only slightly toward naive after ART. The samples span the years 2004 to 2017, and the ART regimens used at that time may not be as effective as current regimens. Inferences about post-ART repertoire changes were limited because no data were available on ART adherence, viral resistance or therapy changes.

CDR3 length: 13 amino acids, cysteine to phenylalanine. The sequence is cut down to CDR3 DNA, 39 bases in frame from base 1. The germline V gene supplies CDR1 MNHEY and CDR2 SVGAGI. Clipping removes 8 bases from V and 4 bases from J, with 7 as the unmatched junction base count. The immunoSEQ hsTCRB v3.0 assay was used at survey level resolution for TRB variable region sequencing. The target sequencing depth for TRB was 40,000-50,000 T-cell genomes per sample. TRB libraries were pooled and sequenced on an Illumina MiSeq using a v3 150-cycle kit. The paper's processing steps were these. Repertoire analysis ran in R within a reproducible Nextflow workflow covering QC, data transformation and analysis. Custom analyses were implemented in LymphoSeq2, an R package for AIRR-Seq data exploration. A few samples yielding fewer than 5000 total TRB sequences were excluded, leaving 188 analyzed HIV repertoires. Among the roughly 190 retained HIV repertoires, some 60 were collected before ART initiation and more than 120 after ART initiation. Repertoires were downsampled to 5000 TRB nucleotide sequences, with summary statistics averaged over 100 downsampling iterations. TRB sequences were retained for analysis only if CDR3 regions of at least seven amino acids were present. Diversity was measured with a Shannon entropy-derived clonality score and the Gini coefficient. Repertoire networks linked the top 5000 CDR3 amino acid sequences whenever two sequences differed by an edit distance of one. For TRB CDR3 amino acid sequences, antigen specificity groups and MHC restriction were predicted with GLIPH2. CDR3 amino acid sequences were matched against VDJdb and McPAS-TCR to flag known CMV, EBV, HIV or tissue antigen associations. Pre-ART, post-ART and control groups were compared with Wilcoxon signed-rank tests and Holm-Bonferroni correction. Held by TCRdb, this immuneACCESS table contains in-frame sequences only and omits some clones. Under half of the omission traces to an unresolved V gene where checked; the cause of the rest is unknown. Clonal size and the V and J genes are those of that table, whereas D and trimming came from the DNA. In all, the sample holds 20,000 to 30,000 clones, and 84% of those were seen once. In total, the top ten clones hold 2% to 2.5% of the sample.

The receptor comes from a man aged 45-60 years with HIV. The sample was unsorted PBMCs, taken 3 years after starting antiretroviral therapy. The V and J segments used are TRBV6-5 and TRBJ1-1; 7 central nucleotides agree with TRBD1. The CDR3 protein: CASVYRGSTEAFF. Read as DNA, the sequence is TGTGCCAGCGTGTACAGGGGATCCACTGAAGCTTTCTTT.